This T cell receptor beta chain was sequenced in a study of blood T cell repertoires in COVID-19 (dated by TCRdb to 2018 to 2020). With regard to the full study: The collaborator samples originated in the United States, Italy and Spain and spanned the acute and convalescent phases of COVID-19. The samples were drawn from the first 160 participants of the ongoing ImmuneRACE study and from some 1,300 subjects provided by 6 global collaborators. Nearly every sample came with metadata listing a de-identified subject ID, COVID-19 status, age in years and sex. The prospective study material was composed of cDNA or gDNA derived from T cells, B-cell-depleted T cells, or PBMCs. Where available, HLA class I and class II types were obtained from metadata supplied by the sample provider rather than from assay-based typing. The repertoires were released in a freely available public database intended as a resource for research on the immune response to SARS-CoV-2. The dataset comprised deeply sampled blood TCRbeta repertoires from subjects exposed to, actively infected with, or recovered from COVID-19.

The immunoSEQ Assay, a bias-controlled multiplex PCR, was used to amplify TCRbeta CDR3 regions from genomic DNA. In the source study's methods: Nucleated cell counts per sample were estimated from amplification of reference gene primers within the assay. Sequence reads were collapsed and filtered to measure the absolute abundance of every unique TCRbeta CDR3 rearrangement. Productive Simpson clonality was computed per sample as the square root of Simpson's diversity index over productive rearrangements. Imported from immuneACCESS, the table was reduced by TCRdb to in-frame sequences with V and J called. These copies leave out some clones; in studies compared against another copy, an unresolved V gene accounts for under half, and the cause of the remainder is not known. V and J calls and clone size come straight from that table; D and trimming were deduced from the DNA. For this sample the table gives roughly 290,000 clones, of which about 89% were detected only once. More than 0.75% of the sample is taken by the ten largest.

The collaborating institutions used their own protocols to collect whole blood in K2EDTA tubes. For TCRbeta analysis, collaborator samples were shipped as frozen whole blood, as isolated PBMCs, or as DNA extracted from either sample type. With regard to this clone: This clone's antigen is unknown. No much larger clone exists at a distance of one base, and base qualities are not known.

General findings and caveats noted by the study authors: Clinical and demographic metadata were provided uncurated, with the amount varying by source and participant.

The source material was peripheral blood. The receptor was isolated from a man aged 30 to 39 with acute or convalescent COVID-19.

The nucleotides read TGTGCCAGCAGTTCCCCAGGGGGCCGGTACGATACGCAGTATTTT. Translated, this gives CASSSPGGRYDTQYF. Recombination linked TRBV6-5 to TRBJ2-3, with TRBD1 matching 8 junction bases. After removal of 4 bases from V and 6 bases from J, the junction retains 9 bases not matched to a gene. Counted from cysteine to phenylalanine, this CDR3 has 15 amino acids. The kept DNA is CDR3 alone, 45 bases in frame from the first base. Based on the germline V gene, the CDR1 and CDR2 sequences are MNHEY and SVGAGI.